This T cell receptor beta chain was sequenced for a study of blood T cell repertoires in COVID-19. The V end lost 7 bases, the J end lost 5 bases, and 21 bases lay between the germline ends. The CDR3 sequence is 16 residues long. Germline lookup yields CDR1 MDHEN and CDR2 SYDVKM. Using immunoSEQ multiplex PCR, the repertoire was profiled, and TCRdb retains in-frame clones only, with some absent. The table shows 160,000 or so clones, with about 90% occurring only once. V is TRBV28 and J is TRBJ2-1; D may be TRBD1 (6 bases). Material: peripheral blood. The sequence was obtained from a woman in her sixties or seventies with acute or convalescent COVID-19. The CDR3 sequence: CASNTATWDMDNEQFF. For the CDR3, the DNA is TGTGCCAGCAACACAGCAACGTGGGACATGGACAATGAGCAGTTCTTC.